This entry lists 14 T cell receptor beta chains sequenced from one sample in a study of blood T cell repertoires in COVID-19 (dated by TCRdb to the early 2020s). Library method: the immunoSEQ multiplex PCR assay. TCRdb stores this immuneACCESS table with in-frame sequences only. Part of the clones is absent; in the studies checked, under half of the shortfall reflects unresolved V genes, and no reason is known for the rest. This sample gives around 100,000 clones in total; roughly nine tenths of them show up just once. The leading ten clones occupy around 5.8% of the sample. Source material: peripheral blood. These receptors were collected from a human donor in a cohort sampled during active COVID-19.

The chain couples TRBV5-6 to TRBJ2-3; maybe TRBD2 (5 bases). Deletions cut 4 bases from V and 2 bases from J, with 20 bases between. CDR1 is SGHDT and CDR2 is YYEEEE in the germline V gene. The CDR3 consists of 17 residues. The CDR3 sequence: CASSVSRPGSNTDTQYF. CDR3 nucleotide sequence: TGTGCCAGCAGCGTATCGAGACCGGGAAGCAACACAGATACGCAGTATTTT.

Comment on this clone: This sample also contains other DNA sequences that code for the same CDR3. The CDR3 sequence is CASRRTGGYEQYF. CDR3 in DNA: TGTGCCAGCAGAAGGACAGGGGGGTACGAGCAGTACTTC. The genes are TRBV12-3 or TRBV12-4 and TRBJ2-7; 10 nucleotides agree with TRBD1. With V trimmed by 6 bases and J by 4 bases, 3 bases remained unmatched. The CDR3 contains 13 residues.

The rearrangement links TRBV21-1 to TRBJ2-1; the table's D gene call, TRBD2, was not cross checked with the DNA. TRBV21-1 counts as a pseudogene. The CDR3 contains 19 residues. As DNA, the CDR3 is TGTGCCAGCAGCAAAGCGCTCTCCAAGGGGAGGGAGGGCCTAAATGAGCAGTTCTTC. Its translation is CASSKALSKGREGLNEQFF.

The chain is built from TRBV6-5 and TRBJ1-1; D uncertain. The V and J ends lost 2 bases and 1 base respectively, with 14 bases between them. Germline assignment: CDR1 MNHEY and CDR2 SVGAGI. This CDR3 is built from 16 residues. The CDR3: CASSYLSLTENTEAFF. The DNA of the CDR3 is TGTGCCAGCAGTTACCTCAGCCTGACTGAGAACACTGAAGCTTTCTTT.

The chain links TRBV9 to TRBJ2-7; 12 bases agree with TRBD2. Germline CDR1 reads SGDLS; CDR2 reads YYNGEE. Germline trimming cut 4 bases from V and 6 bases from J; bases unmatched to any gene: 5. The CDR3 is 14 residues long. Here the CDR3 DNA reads TGTGCCAGCAGCCCTAGCGGGGGGGGCGGCGAGCAGTACTTC. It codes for CASSPSGGGGEQYF.

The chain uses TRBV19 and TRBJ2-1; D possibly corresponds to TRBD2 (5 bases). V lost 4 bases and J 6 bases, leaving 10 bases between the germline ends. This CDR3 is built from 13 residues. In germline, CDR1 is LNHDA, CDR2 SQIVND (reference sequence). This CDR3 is CASSTGLPNEQFF. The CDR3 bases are TGTGCCAGTAGTACCGGACTTCCCAATGAGCAGTTCTTC.

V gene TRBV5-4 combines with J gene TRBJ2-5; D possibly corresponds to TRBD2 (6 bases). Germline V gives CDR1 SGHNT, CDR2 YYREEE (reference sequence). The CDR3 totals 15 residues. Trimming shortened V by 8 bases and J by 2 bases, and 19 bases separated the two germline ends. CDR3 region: CASFDSGGLQETQYF. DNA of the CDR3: TGTGCCAGTTTCGACTCCGGGGGACTTCAAGAGACCCAGTACTTC.

CDR3 sequence (DNA): TGCGCCAGCAGCCAAGAGGCCAGGCGCATCTATGGCTACACCTTC. Its translation is CASSQEARRIYGYTF. The gene calls are TRBV4-3 and TRBJ1-2, with D unresolved. With 0 bases removed from V and 4 bases from J, the gap between germline ends came to 12 bases. This CDR3 comprises 15 residues. Germline lookup yields CDR1 LGHNA and CDR2 YSLEER.

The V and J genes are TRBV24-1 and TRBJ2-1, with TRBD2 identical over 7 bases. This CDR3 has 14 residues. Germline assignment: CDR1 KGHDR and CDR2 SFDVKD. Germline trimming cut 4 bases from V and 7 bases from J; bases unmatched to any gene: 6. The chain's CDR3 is CATSDLHGRNEQFF. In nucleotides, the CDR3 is TGTGCCACCAGTGACCTTCACGGGAGGAATGAGCAGTTCTTC.

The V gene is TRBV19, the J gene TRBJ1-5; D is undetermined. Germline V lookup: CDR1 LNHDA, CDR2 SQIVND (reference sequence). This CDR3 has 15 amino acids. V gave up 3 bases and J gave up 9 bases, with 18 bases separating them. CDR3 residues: CASSIRRQADRPQHF. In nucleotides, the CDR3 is TGTGCCAGTAGTATCCGACGGCAGGCCGACCGGCCCCAGCATTTT. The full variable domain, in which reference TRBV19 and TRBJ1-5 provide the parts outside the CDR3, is DGGITQSPKYLFRKEGQNVTLSCEQNLNHDAMYWYRQDPGQGLRLIYYSQIVNDFQKGDIAEGYSVSREKKESFPLTVTSAQKNPTAFYLCASSIRRQADRPQHFGDGTRLSIL.

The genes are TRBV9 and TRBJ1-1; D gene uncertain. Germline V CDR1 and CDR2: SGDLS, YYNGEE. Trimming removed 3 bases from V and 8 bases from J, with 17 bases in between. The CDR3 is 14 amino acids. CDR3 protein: CASSEYGIPSEAFF. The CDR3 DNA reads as TGTGCCAGCAGCGAGTACGGGATTCCTTCAGAAGCTTTCTTT.

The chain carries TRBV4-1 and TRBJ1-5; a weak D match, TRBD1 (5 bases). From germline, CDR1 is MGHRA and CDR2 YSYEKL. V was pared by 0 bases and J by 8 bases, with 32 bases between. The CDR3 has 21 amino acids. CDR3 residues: CASSQDLSAVGRESPWEPQHF. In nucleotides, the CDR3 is TGCGCCAGCAGCCAAGATCTATCGGCAGTCGGCAGGGAAAGCCCTTGGGAGCCCCAGCATTTT.

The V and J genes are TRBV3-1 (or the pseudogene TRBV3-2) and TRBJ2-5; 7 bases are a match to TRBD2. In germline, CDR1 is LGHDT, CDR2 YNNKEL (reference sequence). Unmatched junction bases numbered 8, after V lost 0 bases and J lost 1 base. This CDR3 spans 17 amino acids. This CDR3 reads CASSQDRLAEPQETQYF. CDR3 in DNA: TGTGCCAGCAGCCAAGATAGGCTAGCGGAGCCCCAAGAGACCCAGTACTTC.

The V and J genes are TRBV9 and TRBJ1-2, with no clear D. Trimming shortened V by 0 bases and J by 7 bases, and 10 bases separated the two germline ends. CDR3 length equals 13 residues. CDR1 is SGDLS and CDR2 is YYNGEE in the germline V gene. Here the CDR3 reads CASSVGVGSGYTF. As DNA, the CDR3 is TGTGCCAGCAGCGTAGGGGTCGGGTCTGGCTACACCTTC.